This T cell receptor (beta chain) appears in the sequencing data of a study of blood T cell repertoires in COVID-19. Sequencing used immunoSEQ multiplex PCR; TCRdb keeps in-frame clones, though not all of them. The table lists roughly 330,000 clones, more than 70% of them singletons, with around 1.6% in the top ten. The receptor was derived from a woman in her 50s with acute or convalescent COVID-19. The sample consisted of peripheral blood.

The CDR3 here is CASSLQGIDYGYTF. The DNA for the CDR3 is TGTGCCAGCAGTTTACAGGGTATAGACTATGGCTACACCTTC. The rearrangement uses TRBV27 and TRBJ1-2; tentative D call: TRBD1 (5 bases). CDR3 length equals 14 residues. The germline CDR1 and CDR2 sequences are MNHEY and SMNVEV (reference sequence). Trimming took off 2 bases at V and 3 bases at J, with 10 bases between the two ends.